The clone carrying this T cell receptor beta chain was detected a few times. Its antigen is unidentified. The primer mix had 60 Vbeta and 13 Jbeta primers. Method: immunoSEQ multiplex PCR; TCRdb's copy keeps in-frame clones and lacks some. The table has approximately 150,000 clones, roughly 85% seen once. This specimen belongs to a study of cytomegalovirus exposure and HLA in healthy donors. Study-wide points: A later analysis reportedly identified an Asian-associated ancestry cluster as carrying fewer N-insertions than the roughly 720-donor mean. Fewer than 20,000 TCR beta sequences were associated with HLA alleles at 0.05 false discovery rate in a later analysis. The records held CMV serostatus as the only immune exposure information. A further, later analysis showed that HLA-associated TCR beta chains (compared with equally common others) were more clonally expanded.

The V end lost 5 bases, the J end lost 4 bases, and 11 bases lay between the germline ends. The CDR3 runs 13 residues. CDR1 PRHDT and CDR2 FYEKMQ come from the germline V gene (reference sequence). Sequences were obtained from PBMCs. This sequence joins TRBV13 and TRBJ1-1; D is possibly TRBD1 (5 bases). This receptor was taken from a young man in good health and CMV-seropositive. The CDR3 nucleotides are TGTGCCAGCAGCCTCGGCAGGGCCACTGAAGCTTTCTTT. It is translated as CASSLGRATEAFF.